What follows are 8 T cell receptor beta chains derived from one specimen sequenced in a study of blood T cell repertoires in COVID-19. Produced via immunoSEQ multiplex PCR; TCRdb's table is partial and in-frame only. This sample has fewer than 350,000 clones, with 88% found just once. Sequencing was carried out using peripheral blood. These receptors were obtained from a woman aged 25 to 39 with COVID-19, enrolled during active disease.

This chain joins TRBV7-2 and TRBJ2-3; possible D gene TRBD2, 7 bases. Per the germline V gene, CDR1 is SGHTA and CDR2 is FQGNSA. The CDR3 extends over 16 amino acids. Trimming shortened V by 5 bases and J by 2 bases, and 17 bases separated the two germline ends. Written as DNA, the CDR3 is TGTGCCAGCAGCCCAACGGGGGGCGGGCTCACAGATACGCAGTATTTT. Protein sequence: CASSPTGGGLTDTQYF.

The chain carries TRBV9 and TRBJ2-1, with D uncertain. The CDR3 is made up of 15 amino acids. V was trimmed by 0 bases and J by 5 bases, leaving 12 bases between them. CDR1 and CDR2 (germline): SGDLS, YYNGEE. The CDR3 bases are TGTGCCAGCAGCGTAGATACAACTAACCACAATGAGCAGTTCTTC. Its translation: CASSVDTTNHNEQFF.

The rearrangement uses TRBV3-1 (or the pseudogene TRBV3-2) and TRBJ1-2; D possibly corresponds to TRBD1 (6 bases). V was trimmed by 0 bases and J by 6 bases, leaving 11 bases between them. The CDR3 covers 14 residues. The germline V gene encodes CDR1 LGHDT and CDR2 YNNKEL (reference sequence). The CDR3 sequence is CASSQEDPGDGYTF. The CDR3 DNA is TGTGCCAGCAGCCAAGAGGATCCAGGGGATGGCTACACCTTC.

The V call is TRBV28, the J call TRBJ1-1; D may be TRBD1 (5 bases). Trimming took off 8 bases at V and 0 bases at J, with 13 bases between the two ends. This CDR3 has 14 amino acids. Germline CDR1 MDHEN, CDR2 SYDVKM. CDR3 residues: CASGGADLNTEAFF. The CDR3, as DNA: TGTGCCAGCGGAGGGGCAGACTTGAACACTGAAGCTTTCTTT.

The J gene is TRBJ2-5, the V gene TRBV5-8; 8 nucleotides match TRBD2. This CDR3 is 17 amino acids long. Trimming removed 0 bases from V and 5 bases from J; junction bases left unmatched: 12. CDR1 and CDR2 (germline): SGHTS, YDEGEE. CDR3 sequence: CASSLVGGGPPGETQYF. CDR3 nucleotides: TGTGCCAGCAGCTTGGTAGGCGGGGGGCCCCCCGGGGAGACCCAGTACTTC.

The rearrangement uses TRBV2 and TRBJ1-3; no clear D gene. V dropped 1 base and J dropped 0 bases, with 7 bases sitting between them. The germline CDR1 and CDR2 sequences are SNHLY and FYNNEI. This CDR3 is built from 15 residues. The CDR3 reads CASSEGLSSGNTIYF. The CDR3 DNA is TGTGCCAGCAGTGAAGGTCTCAGCTCTGGAAACACCATATATTTT. Supplemented by reference TRBV2 and TRBJ1-3, the full variable domain reads EPEVTQTPSHQVTQMGQEVILRCVPISNHLYFYWYRQILGQKVEFLVSFYNNEISEKSEIFDDQFSVERPDGSNFTLKIRSTKLEDSAMYFCASSEGLSSGNTIYFGEGSWLTVV.

The rearrangement links TRBV7-9 to TRBJ2-1, with unresolved D. CDR3 size: 14 residues. Trimming took off 2 bases at V and 2 bases at J, with 7 bases between the two ends. The germline gives CDR1 SEHNR, CDR2 FQNEAQ (reference sequence). The DNA for the CDR3 is TGTGCCAGCAGCTTAAGTAGTGCCTACAATGAGCAGTTCTTC. Amino acids: CASSLSSAYNEQFF.

The chain couples TRBV2 to TRBJ2-5; no clear D gene. Trimming removed 10 bases from V and 4 bases from J, with 13 bases in between. In germline, CDR1 is SNHLY, CDR2 FYNNEI. This CDR3 region has 12 residues. The CDR3: CATRLAGETQYF. CDR3 nucleotides: TGTGCCACCCGCCTGGCAGGAGAGACCCAGTACTTC.